The 24 T cell receptor beta chains in this list originate from one sample, sequenced in a study of kidney transplant recipient with SARS-CoV-2 infection. TCRdb redid the calling of the reads with MiXCR, one entry per CDR3 protein. The sample records roughly 250,000 distinct CDR3 sequences, 29% being singletons. Specimen: a blood sample, collected at baseline and between days 110 and 120 from a kidney transplant recipient. Receptors were obtained from a male patient younger than 45 who had COVID-19 and was a kidney transplant recipient. The graft donor may have given rise to some T cells.

The gene calls are TRBV18 and TRBJ2-7; D call uncertain. The germline gives CDR1 KGHSH, CDR2 LQKENI. The V end lost 2 bases, the J end lost 3 bases, and 14 bases lay between the germline ends. The CDR3 sequence is 15 residues long. Here the CDR3 reads CASSPRVGLGYEQYF. The DNA for the CDR3 is TGTGCCAGCTCACCAAGGGTGGGCTTAGGCTACGAGCAGTACTTC. Combining the CDR3 with reference TRBV18 and TRBJ2-7 gives the whole variable domain NAGVMQNPRHLVRRRGQEARLRCSPMKGHSHVYWYRQLPEEGLKFMVYLQKENIIDESGMPKERFSAEFPKEGPSILRIQQVVRGDSAAYFCASSPRVGLGYEQYFGPGTRLTVT.

Points on this clonotype: A much more abundant neighbour one base away suggests this may be a read error. The J gene is TRBJ1-1, the V gene TRBV27; possibly TRBD1 for D (6 bases). Germline CDR1 reads MNHEY; CDR2 reads SMNVEV (reference sequence). The CDR3 length is 17 residues. V lost 4 bases to trimming and J lost 5 bases, with 23 bases between them. CDR3 in DNA: TGTGCCAGCAGTTCCGGGGGCAGGGTCGCTTGGAGGACTGAAGCTTTCTTT. Translated: CASSSGGRVAWRTEAFF.

On this clonotype: Sequence at one end of the junction differs from germline and may be a read error. This chain uses TRBV10-2 with TRBJ1-2; D remains unclear. The CDR3 is 17 residues long. Germline V CDR1 and CDR2: WSHSY, SAAADI. CDR3 nucleotides: TGCGCCAGCAGTGGTCCTCACACCTCTAGAAAGACCTATGGCTGCACCTTC. Translation gives CASSGPHTSRKTYGCTF.

This clonotype was counted at least ten times. The CDR3 is CASSPSGSKNIQYF. CDR3 nucleotides: TGTGCCAGCAGCCCCTCGGGTTCCAAAAACATTCAGTACTTC. The V and J genes are TRBV9 and TRBJ2-4; D is undetermined. Trimming left V 4 bases short and J 2 bases short, with 10 bases between. Per germline, CDR1 SGDLS and CDR2 YYNGEE. The CDR3 is 14 amino acids.

This clonotype was seen many times. The chain employs TRBV12-5 and TRBJ1-2; a weak D match, TRBD1 (5 bases). The CDR3 is 17 residues long. Germline lookup yields CDR1 LGHNT and CDR2 FRNRAP. The V end lost 5 bases, the J end lost 4 bases, and 23 bases lay between the germline ends. CDR3 sequence reads: CASGKGCLQGKTYGYTF. In DNA, the CDR3 is TGTGCTAGTGGTAAAGGGTGTTTGCAGGGAAAGACCTATGGCTACACCTTC.

With regard to this clonotype: The CDR3 does not close with the conserved phenylalanine or tryptophan, likely indicating a read error. This chain uses TRBV5-8 with TRBJ1-2; D ambiguous. The CDR3 has 16 amino acids. The germline CDR1 and CDR2 sequences are SGHTS and YDEGEE. Trimming removed 6 bases at V and 4 bases at J, with 22 bases between. The CDR3 sequence: CASNDLHPRKTYGYTL. For the CDR3, the DNA is TGTGCCAGCAATGATCTTCATCCACGAAAGACCTATGGCTACACCCTC.

Many counts were recorded for this clonotype. This chain joins TRBV14 and TRBJ1-5, with a weak D call TRBD1 (5 bases). CDR1 is SGHDN, CDR2 FVKESK, per germline. V was shortened by 4 bases and J by 7 bases, with 11 bases between the two germline ends. The length of the CDR3 is 13 residues. For the CDR3, the DNA is TGTGCCAGCAGCCGAACGGGGGACCAGCCCCAGCATTTT. It encodes CASSRTGDQPQHF.

The table lists this clonotype with a few counts. This chain connects TRBV14 to TRBJ2-2; TRBD1 agrees at 12 bases. V lost 4 bases, J lost 8 bases, and 8 bases stayed unmatched. The CDR3 consists of 16 residues. The V gene's germline CDR1 is SGHDN and CDR2 FVKESK. The CDR3 is CASSPPGQGAAGELFF. CDR3 bases: TGTGCCAGCAGCCCCCCGGGACAGGGGGCAGCGGGGGAGCTGTTTTTT.

In its sample, this clonotype was seen a few times. The J gene is TRBJ1-2, the V gene TRBV7-6; D not certain. This CDR3 contains 17 residues. V dropped 5 bases and J dropped 4 bases, with 23 bases sitting between them. The V gene's germline CDR1 is SGHVS and CDR2 FNYEAQ. CDR3 loop: CASSPSRESRKTYGYTF. Here the CDR3 DNA reads TGTGCCAGCAGCCCATCGCGTGAATCTCGAAAGACCTATGGCTACACCTTC.

This sequence joins TRBV19 and TRBJ2-5, with D tentatively TRBD1 (5 bases). The length of the CDR3 is 16 residues. V lost 6 bases and J lost 2, with 19 bases in between. Germline assignment: CDR1 LNHDA and CDR2 SQIVND (reference sequence). The CDR3 loop reads CASSRLVGQEQETQYF. The CDR3, as DNA: TGTGCCAGTAGCCGCCTTGTGGGGCAGGAGCAAGAGACCCAGTACTTC.

This clonotype was observed many times. The rearrangement joins TRBV6-2 or TRBV6-3 to TRBJ2-7; unclear D gene. Germline CDR1 reads MNHEY; CDR2 reads SVGEGT. Trimming shortened V by 7 bases and J by 4 bases, and 17 bases separated the two germline ends. There are 14 residues in the CDR3. This CDR3 is CASTKTYSPYEQYF. CDR3 coding DNA: TGTGCCAGCACTAAGACCTATTCTCCATACGAGCAGTACTTC.

This clonotype was seen at least ten times. This chain links TRBV6-6 with TRBJ2-4; 7 nucleotides line up with TRBD2. The CDR3 length is 17 residues. The junction had 9 bases not matched to a gene; V was cut back by 4 bases and J by 0 bases. Germline V gives CDR1 MNHNY, CDR2 SVGAGI (reference sequence). CDR3 sequence: CASSWWREGRAKNIQYF. In DNA form, the CDR3 reads TGTGCCAGCAGTTGGTGGAGGGAGGGCAGAGCCAAAAACATTCAGTACTTC.

Concerning this clonotype itself: A much larger clone differs by one base, so this may be a read error. The chain combines TRBV29-1 with TRBJ2-7; 9 nucleotides align to TRBD1. There are 14 residues in the CDR3. Trimming removed 5 bases from V and 4 bases from J; junction bases left unmatched: 9. CDR1 and CDR2 from the germline V gene are SQVTM and ANQGSEA. The CDR3 loop is CSVSRGGQGYEQYF. DNA of the CDR3: TGCAGCGTTTCAAGGGGGGGACAGGGATACGAGCAGTACTTC.

The CDR3, as DNA: TGCGCCAGCAGCCATGCCGCTTCGGGCGGACCCGTCGTGTCGCAGTATTTT. Its protein product is CASSHAASGGPVVSQYF. This chain uses TRBV4-1 with TRBJ2-3; unclear D gene. Trimming pared 3 bases from V and 10 bases from J, leaving 26 bases between. There are 17 residues in the CDR3. Germline V gene data show CDR1 as MGHRA and CDR2 as YSYEKL.

This clonotype came up many times. The CDR3 here is CASSSSASFRKTYGYTF. The CDR3 nucleotides are TGTGCCAGCAGTAGTTCCGCCAGCTTCCGAAAGACCTATGGCTACACCTTC. The rearrangement links TRBV12-3 or TRBV12-4 to TRBJ1-2; the D is unclear. V lost 5 bases to trimming and J lost 4 bases, with 23 bases between them. This CDR3 contains 17 residues.

Notes on this clonotype: This could be a read error, since a much larger clone is one nucleotide away. As the CDR3 is not closed by the conserved phenylalanine or tryptophan, this likely results from a read error. V and J are TRBV7-2 and TRBJ1-6; D call uncertain. CDR1 and CDR2 (germline): SGHTA, FQGNSA. CDR3 length: 19 amino acids. The V gene lost 4 bases and the J gene lost 0 bases, with 19 bases spanning the gap. CDR3 DNA: TGTGCCAGCAGCTCCCGTTGGAAGGGCCCGAGCTCCTATAATTCACCCCTCCACCTT. This translates into CASSSRWKGPSSYNSPLHL.

This clonotype was detected ten times or more. The V and J genes are TRBV6-5 and TRBJ2-7; the match to TRBD1 covers 9 bases. The germline V gene has CDR1 MNHEY and CDR2 SVGAGI. J gave up 3 bases and V 6 bases, and 3 bases lay outside the gene matches. The CDR3 length is 13 residues. The CDR3 reads CASRGTGYYEQYF. Here the CDR3 DNA reads TGTGCCAGCAGGGGGACAGGGTACTACGAGCAGTACTTC.

This clonotype was seen many times. The chain combines TRBV7-9 with TRBJ2-1; 8 bases agree with TRBD2. The CDR3 has 16 amino acids. Germline CDR1 is SEHNR and CDR2 is FQNEAQ (reference sequence). Losses at the gene ends were 5 bases for V and 3 bases for J; bases not matched to a gene: 9. This CDR3 reads CASSPRASGFYNEQFF. CDR3 nucleotide sequence: TGTGCCAGCAGCCCCCGTGCTAGCGGGTTCTACAATGAGCAGTTCTTC.

This clonotype was observed a few times. The chain combines TRBV11-2 with TRBJ2-1, with D unclear. The CDR3 is 16 amino acids. The germline gives CDR1 SGHAT, CDR2 FQNNGV. Trimming pared 0 bases from V and 0 bases from J, leaving 9 bases between. CDR3: CASSLDRAPSYNEQFF. CDR3 coding DNA: TGTGCCAGCAGCTTAGATCGGGCACCCTCCTACAATGAGCAGTTCTTC.

This clonotype was seen repeatedly, ten times or more. CDR3 nucleotide sequence: TGTGCCAGCAGCGGTGAAGGTCCCATTTCAATTCGCACTGAAGCTTTCTTT. It is translated as CASSGEGPISIRTEAFF. The V and J genes are TRBV3-1 and TRBJ1-1; D not resolved. The CDR3 is 17 residues long. Germline V gene sequence: CDR1 LGHDT, CDR2 YNNKEL (reference sequence). V lost 5 bases and J 4 bases, leaving 23 bases between the germline ends.

A remark on this clonotype: The germline gene is not matched at one end of the junction; a read error may be the cause. The chain links TRBV6-1 to TRBJ1-1, with 8 bases aligning to TRBD1. Germline CDR1 and CDR2: MNHNS and SASEGT. The CDR3 sequence is 16 residues long. CDR3 loop: CASRDSGGWINTEVFF. CDR3 in DNA: TGTGCCAGCCGAGACTCAGGGGGCTGGATAAACACTGAAGTTTTCTTT.

In this sample, this clonotype turned up many times. The V call is TRBV15, the J call TRBJ1-4; no clear D. Between the trimmed V and J ends, which lost 0 bases and 4 bases, there was a span of 3 bases. Germline V gives CDR1 LNHNV, CDR2 YYDKDF (reference sequence). CDR3 size: 13 residues. Here the CDR3 reads CATSRDSNEKLFF. In DNA, the CDR3 is TGTGCCACCAGCAGAGACAGTAATGAAAAACTGTTTTTT. Full variable domain (missing parts from reference TRBV15 and TRBJ1-4): DAMVIQNPRYQVTQFGKPVTLSCSQTLNHNVMYWYQQKSSQAPKLLFHYYDKDFNNEADTPDNFQSRRPNTSFCFLDIRSPGLGDTAMYLCATSRDSNEKLFFGSGTQLSVL.

A remark on this clonotype: This could be a read error, since a much larger clone is one nucleotide away. The conserved final phenylalanine or tryptophan is absent from the CDR3, which likely points to a read error. The V and J genes are TRBV20-1 and TRBJ1-5; TRBD1 matches 9 bases. This CDR3 is built from 15 residues. Germline CDR1 DFQATT, CDR2 SNEGSKA (reference sequence). V was pared by 6 bases and J by 7 bases, with 13 bases of the junction left unmatched. CDR3 loop: CSATQGAGPGQPQHI. Written as DNA, the CDR3 is TGCAGTGCCACACAGGGGGCAGGCCCCGGCCAGCCCCAGCATATT.

In this sample, this clonotype turned up many times. The chain couples TRBV29-1 to TRBJ1-3; a weak D match, TRBD1 (5 bases). This CDR3 contains 15 residues. Trimming pared 4 bases from V and 3 bases from J, leaving 16 bases between. Germline V gives CDR1 SQVTM, CDR2 ANQGSEA. Here the CDR3 DNA reads TGCAGCGTTGGTCACGGGGTCAGGGATGGAAACACCATATATTTT. It is translated as CSVGHGVRDGNTIYF.